The clone carrying this T cell receptor (delta chain) was seen a handful of times. The data originate from a study of gamma-delta chains in newborns, infants, children. Turning to the study itself: Microbial exposure reportedly drives polyclonal innate γδ T cell expansion after birth.

TCRdb reapplied CATT to the reads. The table has some 10,000 delta-chain clones, over 8% seen once. Sequencing used blood. This sequence was found in a child who was a newborn, infant or young child, either healthy, febrile or measles-vaccinated (not recorded which).

The CDR3: CACDAWGDTDKLIF. CDR3 in DNA: TGTGCCTGTGACGCCTGGGGGGACACCGATAAACTCATCTTT. The chain joins TRDV2 to TRDJ1; TRDD3 matches 7 bases. The germline gives CDR1 GEAIGNYY, CDR2 EKD. The CDR3 has 14 amino acids. V gave up 3 bases and J gave up 0 bases; unmatched junction bases: 3.